The clone carrying this T cell receptor beta chain was recorded only once. Antigen unknown. These data belong to a study of T cell responses to AZD1222 COVID-19 vaccine. Study-wide findings and caveats: Regions left unmutated in variants are reportedly the target of nearly half of spike-specific TCRs. Increases in Spike-specific TCR breadth and depth were seen after two AZD1222 doses.

The table came from immunoSEQ multiplex PCR; TCRdb's copy has only in-frame clones and leaves some out. The sample has 110,000 to 150,000 clones, about 91% seen once. Trimming took 5 bases from V and 2 from J, leaving 16 bases between them. This CDR3 is 15 amino acids long. Germline V gives CDR1 PRHDT, CDR2 FYEKMQ (reference sequence). The source of this sequence is an adult in good health. The sequencing used peripheral blood, collected on day 0 of AZD1222 vaccination. This chain uses TRBV13 with TRBJ2-7; tentatively, D is TRBD1 (6 bases). The CDR3 protein is CASSRITDRTYEQYF. CDR3 nucleotides: TGTGCCAGCAGCCGGATTACTGACAGGACCTACGAGCAGTACTTC.